This T cell receptor (beta chain) appears in the sequencing data of a study of T-cell reconstitution after alpha-beta-depleted transplantation in children. Ten or more counts support this clonotype. Unique molecular identifiers were incorporated into the prepared TCRbeta library. In TCRdb, the PCR reads were re-called with MiXCR into one record per CDR3 protein. The data show 190,000 or so distinct CDR3 sequences, 6% to 7% seen once. Per the germline V gene, CDR1 is SGHRS and CDR2 is YFSETQ. The CDR3 sequence is 14 residues long. Trimming removed 0 bases at V and 1 base at J, with 8 bases between. This receptor was obtained from a human donor who donated a stem cell graft to a child with Wiskott-Aldrich syndrome. The source was PBMCs from the stem cell graft donor, collected from the stem cell graft. The chain combines TRBV5-1 with TRBJ2-7, with D possibly being TRBD1 (6 bases). The chain's CDR3 is CASSLGDTSYEQYF. The CDR3 DNA reads TGCGCCAGCAGCTTGGGGGACACTTCCTACGAGCAGTACTTC. The variable domain in full, completed from reference TRBV5-1 and TRBJ2-7, reads KAGVTQTPRYLIKTRGQQVTLSCSPISGHRSVSWYQQTPGQGLQFLFEYFSETQRNKGNFPGRFSGRQFSNSRSEMNVSTLELGDSALYLCASSLGDTSYEQYFGPGTRLTVT.